Described below is a single T cell receptor (beta chain) sequence and its context. Its antigen is currently not known. No much larger clonotype is one base removed from it; base qualities were not supplied. This sample is drawn from a study of blood T cell repertoires in COVID-19 (TCRdb year 2020). Regarding the study in general: Collaborator samples came from the United States, Italy and Spain and covered acute and convalescent phases of COVID-19. The prospective study material was composed of cDNA or gDNA derived from T cells, B-cell-depleted T cells, or PBMCs. The dataset comprised deeply sampled blood TCRbeta repertoires from subjects exposed to, actively infected with, or recovered from COVID-19. A freely available public database, intended as a resource for researchers studying the immune response to SARS-CoV-2, is where the repertoires were released. The samples were drawn from the first 160 participants of the ongoing ImmuneRACE study and from about 1,200 subjects provided by 6 global collaborators. The sample metadata nearly always contained a de-identified subject ID, COVID-19 status, age in years and sex. Where available, HLA class I and class II types were obtained from metadata supplied by the sample provider rather than from assay-based typing. The study at large found these results: How much clinical and demographic metadata was included differed by source and by participant, and the metadata was provided uncurated.

Participants in the prospective study were aged roughly 18 to 89 years, lived in about two dozen United States geographic areas, and enrolled through a virtual design. In the prospective study, participants were assigned to cohorts based on the clinical history participants reported in a screening survey and a study questionnaire. For ImmuneRACE Cohort 3, a participant was defined as recovered based on two consecutive negative NP/OP PCR tests, clearance by a healthcare professional, or resolution of symptoms. In the prospective study, whole blood, serum and a nasopharyngeal or oropharyngeal swab were collected from each participant by mobile phlebotomists. Over an approximately two-month period, participants in the prospective study had the option of providing additional blood draws and questionnaires. Before DNA extraction, prospective study blood samples were shipped either frozen or at room temperature.

V is pared back by 8 bases and J by 1 base, with 11 bases lying between the germline termini. The CDR3 goes from the cysteine to the phenylalanine over 13 residues. Only the CDR3 part of the read is kept: 39 bases, read in frame from the first base. TCRbeta CDR3 regions were amplified from genomic DNA using the immunoSEQ Assay, a bias-controlled multiplex PCR. The paper's processing steps were these. Within the assay, amplification of reference gene primers was used to estimate how many nucleated cells each sample contained. Sequence reads were collapsed and filtered to measure the absolute abundance of every unique TCRbeta CDR3 rearrangement. Productive Simpson clonality was computed per sample as the square root of Simpson's diversity index over productive rearrangements. TCRdb took this table from immuneACCESS and kept in-frame rearrangements with V and J called. Such tables lack part of the clones; where checked against another copy, unresolved V genes explain under half of the gap, and the rest is unexplained. V, J and clone size are taken as reported in that table, and D and trimming were inferred from the DNA itself. In all, the sample holds hundreds of thousands of clones, and 80% to 90% of those were seen once. Of the sample, roughly a sixth falls within the top ten clones.

This sequence originates from a man between 18 and 35 years old who had recovered from COVID-19. The chain joins TRBV12-3 or TRBV12-4 to TRBJ1-2, with a tentative D gene TRBD1 over 5 matching bases. Material for sequencing was PBMCs or T cells enriched from blood (not recorded which). The CDR3: CASGSGLNYGYTF. The bases are TGTGCCAGCGGGTCAGGGCTTAACTATGGCTACACCTTC.